The 30 T cell receptor beta chains in this list originate from one sample, sequenced in a study of control samples from healthy donors and cancer patients. The method was immunoSEQ multiplex PCR; TCRdb's version includes in-frame clones alone and lacks a portion of them. This table has 99,000 or so clones, about 80% appearing once. The source material was blood. The receptors were gathered from a woman aged 45-60 years in good health.

The rearrangement uses TRBV6-5 and TRBJ1-3; 7 bases agree with TRBD1. Germline assignment: CDR1 MNHEY and CDR2 SVGAGI. V lost 7 bases, J lost 2 bases, and 5 bases stayed unmatched. This CDR3 is built from 14 residues. CDR3 protein: CASIGGGAGNTIYF. CDR3 in DNA: TGTGCCAGCATAGGAGGGGGCGCTGGAAACACCATATATTTT.

This chain connects TRBV10-3 to TRBJ1-1; no reliable D call. V lost 6 bases and J lost 4, with 9 bases in between. Germline V gives CDR1 ENHRY, CDR2 SYGVKD. The CDR3 is made up of 12 amino acids. The CDR3: CAISLGGTEAFF. CDR3 DNA: TGTGCCATCAGCCTAGGAGGCACTGAAGCTTTCTTT.

The rearrangement links TRBV6-6 to TRBJ2-3, with TRBD2 matching over 8 bases. V dropped 5 bases and J dropped 3; count of bases not matched to a gene: 4. Germline CDR1 and CDR2: MNHNY and SVGAGI (reference sequence). The length of the CDR3 is 14 residues. The DNA for the CDR3 is TGTGCCAGCAGTGAGACTAGCGAAACAGATACGCAGTATTTT. Encoded protein: CASSETSETDTQYF.

J is TRBJ2-3 and V is TRBV7-9; 10 bases agree with TRBD2. The CDR3 is 18 amino acids. V gave up 4 bases and J gave up 0 bases; unmatched junction bases: 10. Germline V CDR1 and CDR2: SEHNR, FQNEAQ (reference sequence). Here the CDR3 reads CASSSRTSGYPSTDTQYF. Here the CDR3 DNA reads TGTGCCAGCAGCTCCCGGACTAGCGGCTACCCTAGCACAGATACGCAGTATTTT.

The chain recombines TRBV29-1 with TRBJ2-1, with TRBD2 matching 12 bases. CDR3 length equals 14 residues. CDR1 and CDR2 from the germline V gene are SQVTM and ANQGSEA. V trimming: 1 base; J trimming: 11 bases; junction bases outside the gene matches: 6. The chain's CDR3 is CSVEVRLAGGKQFF. For the CDR3, the DNA is TGCAGCGTTGAAGTCCGGCTAGCGGGGGGGAAGCAGTTCTTC.

The chain couples TRBV2 to TRBJ2-1; the match to TRBD1 covers 10 bases. Trimming at V came to 6 bases and at J to 2 bases, leaving 7 bases not matched to a gene. This CDR3 has 16 amino acids. In germline, CDR1 is SNHLY, CDR2 FYNNEI. The CDR3 nucleotides are TGTGCCAGCAGGGCCGGACAGGGGGGCCCCTACAATGAGCAGTTCTTC. Residues: CASRAGQGGPYNEQFF. The full variable domain, in which reference TRBV2 and TRBJ2-1 provide the parts outside the CDR3, is EPEVTQTPSHQVTQMGQEVILRCVPISNHLYFYWYRQILGQKVEFLVSFYNNEISEKSEIFDDQFSVERPDGSNFTLKIRSTKLEDSAMYFCASRAGQGGPYNEQFFGPGTRLTVL.

This clone was recorded a few times. This chain uses TRBV7-8 with TRBJ1-1; no clear D gene. The CDR3 is made up of 17 amino acids. V was trimmed by 3 bases and J by 5 bases, leaving 22 bases between them. Germline CDR1 SGHVS, CDR2 FQNEAQ. The CDR3 region has the DNA TGTGCCAGCAGCTTGGCGTATTCCTACACGGCGAAGACTGAAGCTTTCTTT. Its protein is CASSLAYSYTAKTEAFF. The full variable domain, with the rest looked up from reference TRBV7-8 and TRBJ1-1, is GAGVSQSPRYKVAKRGQDVALRCDPISGHVSLFWYQQALGQGPEFLTYFQNEAQLDKSGLPSDRFFAERPEGSVSTLKIQRTQQEDSAVYLCASSLAYSYTAKTEAFFGQGTRLTVV.

The chain links TRBV4-3 to TRBJ1-1, with D unresolved. Looked up from germline, CDR1 is LGHNA and CDR2 is YSLEER. The V end was cut by 0 bases, the J end by 4 bases, with 6 bases between. The CDR3 sequence is 13 residues long. The CDR3 sequence: CASSQDSTTEAFF. For the CDR3, the DNA is TGCGCCAGCAGCCAAGATTCGACCACTGAAGCTTTCTTT.

The V gene is TRBV19, the J gene TRBJ1-3; D is perhaps TRBD1 (5 bases). Germline lookup yields CDR1 LNHDA and CDR2 SQIVND (reference sequence). CDR3 size: 15 residues. The ends were cut back, 7 bases at V and 1 base at J, with 14 bases in the middle. This chain's CDR3 is CASMAGFGSGNTIYF. CDR3 nucleotides: TGTGCCAGTATGGCAGGGTTTGGGTCTGGAAACACCATATATTTT.

The CDR3 DNA reads TGTGCCAGCGCTGGGGGCGGGGGATCCTACAATGAGCAGTTCTTC. Translation: CASAGGGGSYNEQFF. The chain is built from TRBV7-3 and TRBJ2-1, with a possible D match to TRBD2 (7 bases). V was trimmed by 8 bases and J by 1 base, leaving 15 bases between them. The CDR3 length is 15 residues. Germline CDR1 reads SGHTA; CDR2 reads FQGTGA.

CDR3 in amino acids: CASSVGGTVGEAFF. The CDR3 nucleotides read TGTGCCAGCAGCGTAGGGGGGACAGTAGGGGAAGCTTTCTTT. V and J are TRBV9 and TRBJ1-1; 7 bases map to TRBD1. Trimming took 0 bases from V and 8 from J; bases not matched to a gene: 7. Germline values: CDR1 SGDLS, CDR2 YYNGEE. The CDR3 runs 14 residues.

The chain couples TRBV3-1 (or the pseudogene TRBV3-2) to TRBJ2-2; 10 positions agree with TRBD2. The CDR3 contains 15 residues. The germline V gene has CDR1 LGHDT and CDR2 YNNKEL (reference sequence). The V and J ends lost 2 bases and 5 bases, in that order; junction bases with no gene match: 2. The CDR3 coding sequence is TGTGCCAGCAGCCAACTAGCGGGAGCAACCGGGGAGCTGTTTTTT. Translating it yields CASSQLAGATGELFF.

This chain uses TRBV24-1 with TRBJ1-2, with TRBD1 as a possible D gene (6 bases). Germline V gives CDR1 KGHDR, CDR2 SFDVKD. V lost 10 bases and J lost 7, with 15 bases in between. The CDR3 contains 12 residues. The CDR3 DNA reads as TGTGCCACTAGCCAGGGGTCCCGTGGCTACACCTTC. This codes for CATSQGSRGYTF.

As concerns this clone: The same CDR3 can be traced to other DNA sequences in this sample. The J gene is TRBJ1-4, the V gene TRBV3-1 (or the pseudogene TRBV3-2); 9 positions match TRBD1. The CDR3 has 14 residues. Germline V lookup: CDR1 LGHDT, CDR2 YNNKEL (reference sequence). The V gene end was trimmed by 4 bases and the J gene end by 5 bases; junction bases not matched to a gene: 2. This CDR3 is CASSRGQGNEKLFF. The CDR3 DNA is TGTGCCAGCAGCCGAGGACAGGGGAATGAAAAACTGTTTTTT.

This sequence joins TRBV11-3 and TRBJ2-1; D remains unclear. The CDR3 extends over 16 amino acids. Germline V lookup: CDR1 SGHNT, CDR2 YENEEA. V was shortened by 2 bases and J by 1 base, with 12 bases between the two germline ends. CDR3 coding DNA: TGTGCCAGCAGCTTATCTTTAGGGTTATCCTACAATGAGCAGTTCTTC. This translates into CASSLSLGLSYNEQFF.

The rearrangement links TRBV4-3 to TRBJ1-2; no firm D call. Looked up from germline, CDR1 is LGHNA and CDR2 is YSLEER. The CDR3 runs to 14 residues. Between the trimmed V and J ends, which lost 4 bases and 10 bases, there was a span of 19 bases. CDR3 coding DNA: TGCGCCAGCAGCCTATCACCGCAGACCGAACACTACACCTTC. This gives the protein CASSLSPQTEHYTF.

The V gene is TRBV6-1, the J gene TRBJ1-1; no clear D. The V and J ends lost 2 bases and 0 bases respectively, with 7 bases between them. Germline lookup yields CDR1 MNHNS and CDR2 SASEGT. CDR3 size: 14 residues. The chain's CDR3 is CASSERSMNTEAFF. The CDR3 nucleotides read TGTGCCAGCAGTGAACGCAGCATGAACACTGAAGCTTTCTTT.

The chain couples TRBV2 to TRBJ2-5; 9 positions match TRBD1. Germline trimming cut 8 bases from V and 5 bases from J; bases unmatched to any gene: 9. The CDR3 sequence is 14 residues long. The germline V gene encodes CDR1 SNHLY and CDR2 FYNNEI. DNA of the CDR3: TGTGCCAGCGCCGCCGGGACAGGGTTTGAGACCCAGTACTTC. Translating gives CASAAGTGFETQYF. Complete variable domain (other parts from reference TRBV2 and TRBJ2-5): EPEVTQTPSHQVTQMGQEVILRCVPISNHLYFYWYRQILGQKVEFLVSFYNNEISEKSEIFDDQFSVERPDGSNFTLKIRSTKLEDSAMYFCASAAGTGFETQYFGPGTRLLVL.

J is TRBJ2-1 and V is TRBV4-3; D is tentatively TRBD1 or TRBD2 (7 bases each). The CDR3 contains 16 residues. The germline V and J ends were trimmed by 3 bases and 4 bases, with 16 bases remaining between them. CDR1 and CDR2 from the germline V gene are LGHNA and YSLEER. CDR3 nucleotide sequence: TGCGCCAGCAGCCACGCCCAGGGGGGGGAATACAATGAGCAGTTCTTC. It encodes CASSHAQGGEYNEQFF.

This clone was observed a single time. This chain links TRBV29-1 with TRBJ2-5; 10 bases fit TRBD2. The CDR3 consists of 14 residues. Trimming removed 4 bases from V and 2 bases from J; junction bases left unmatched: 4. CDR1 is SQVTM and CDR2 is ANQGSEA in the germline V gene. The CDR3 sequence: CSVASGSRQETQYF. The CDR3 DNA is TGCAGCGTTGCTAGCGGGAGCAGACAAGAGACCCAGTACTTC.

A remark on this clone: In the same sample, other DNA sequences code for this CDR3. This chain uses TRBV6-2 or TRBV6-3 with TRBJ2-7; D is uncertain. This CDR3 is built from 14 residues. The germline V gene encodes CDR1 MNHEY and CDR2 SVGEGT. V was cut by 3 bases and J by 2 bases, with 11 bases left in between. The CDR3 spells CASSYGSKPYEQYF. As DNA, the CDR3 is TGTGCCAGCAGTTATGGCAGCAAACCCTACGAGCAGTACTTC.

This chain connects TRBV12-5 to TRBJ1-1; the D is unclear. V lost 0 bases to trimming and J lost 1 base, with 6 bases between them. CDR1 is LGHNT and CDR2 is FRNRAP in the germline V gene. The CDR3 sequence is 14 residues long. CDR3 sequence: CASGLVLGNTEAFF. CDR3 bases: TGTGCTAGTGGTTTGGTACTCGGGAACACTGAAGCTTTCTTT. The complete variable domain, with remaining parts taken from reference TRBV12-5 and TRBJ1-1, reads DARVTQTPRHKVTEMGQEVTMRCQPILGHNTVFWYRQTMMQGLELLAYFRNRAPLDDSGMPKDRFSAEMPDATLATLKIQPSEPRDSAVYFCASGLVLGNTEAFFGQGTRLTVV.

The chain carries TRBV19 and TRBJ2-3; 7 bases map to TRBD2. Trimming removed 5 bases from V and 6 bases from J; junction bases left unmatched: 5. Germline loops: CDR1 LNHDA, CDR2 SQIVND (reference sequence). CDR3 length: 13 residues. CDR3: CASSAAGRDTQYF. The CDR3, as DNA: TGTGCCAGTAGTGCAGCGGGAAGGGATACGCAGTATTTT.

The rearrangement joins TRBV4-1 to TRBJ1-6; 8 bases map to TRBD1. In germline, CDR1 is MGHRA, CDR2 YSYEKL. The ends lost 0 bases at V and 6 bases at J; junction bases unmatched: 4. This CDR3 has 16 amino acids. DNA for the CDR3: TGCGCCAGCAGCCAAGAAGGAGGACAGGGTAATTCACCCCTCCACTTT. It codes for CASSQEGGQGNSPLHF.

The V gene is TRBV11-1, the J gene TRBJ2-4; no clear D. The CDR3 totals 16 residues. Germline values: CDR1 SGHAT, CDR2 FQDESV (reference sequence). Trimming left V 2 bases short and J 0 bases short, with 11 bases between. The CDR3 sequence: CASSLMERLAKNIQYF. DNA of the CDR3: TGTGCCAGCAGCTTAATGGAGCGACTAGCCAAAAACATTCAGTACTTC.

The rearrangement uses TRBV10-3 and TRBJ1-2; D gene ambiguous. The CDR3 covers 13 residues. V gave up 0 bases and J gave up 3 bases, with 5 bases separating them. Germline V gene sequence: CDR1 ENHRY, CDR2 SYGVKD. In nucleotides, the CDR3 is TGTGCCATCAGTGAGTCGGCAGACTATGGCTACACCTTC. It encodes CAISESADYGYTF.

This clone was found once. CDR3 DNA sequence: TGTGCCAGTAGTATCACAGGGGGCGCGAGCTCTGGAAACACCATATATTTT. Amino acid sequence: CASSITGGASSGNTIYF. The chain combines TRBV19 with TRBJ1-3; 9 positions agree with TRBD1. Germline loops: CDR1 LNHDA, CDR2 SQIVND (reference sequence). There are 17 residues in the CDR3. The V segment lost 3 bases and the J segment 0 bases; nucleotides outside the gene matches: 6.

V and J are TRBV24-1 and TRBJ1-5; 7 bases are shared with TRBD1. CDR1 is KGHDR, CDR2 SFDVKD, per germline. This CDR3 is built from 13 residues. Trimming took 9 bases from V and 5 from J; bases not matched to a gene: 6. DNA for the CDR3: TGTGCCACCCGGGGACAGCCCCATCAGCCCCAGCATTTT. It specifies CATRGQPHQPQHF.

The chain has TRBV16 and TRBJ1-4; 7 bases map to TRBD1. This CDR3 is built from 13 residues. Germline lookup yields CDR1 KGHSY and CDR2 FQNENV. With 6 bases clipped from V and 6 bases from J, the junction kept 4 bases outside the gene matches. The CDR3 nucleotides read TGTGCCAGCAGGACAGGGCGGGATGAAAAACTGTTTTTT. Translated, it gives CASRTGRDEKLFF.

The chain carries TRBV19 and TRBJ1-2; no definite D call. Germline V gene data show CDR1 as LNHDA and CDR2 as SQIVND (reference sequence). There are 13 residues in the CDR3. The V and J ends lost 1 base and 4 bases respectively, with 7 bases between them. CDR3 DNA: TGTGCCAGTAGTATAGGAACTTCCTATGGCTACACCTTC. It codes for CASSIGTSYGYTF.